This record looks at one T cell receptor (beta chain) sequence and its context. This clone was seen once. Its antigen is unknown. The record has no base qualities; no much larger clone is one base away. The sample is drawn from a study of T cell responses to AZD1222 COVID-19 vaccine (dated by TCRdb to 2020 to 2023). Broadly, across the study: Because spike-specific TCR depth and breadth did not differ between the two schedules, AZD1222 recipients who got a second dose at roughly 4 weeks were pooled with those who got a second dose at roughly 12 weeks. TCR sequencing covered approximately 230 trial participants: 200 to 220 given two doses of AZD1222 and some 25 given two doses of MenACWY control vaccine. Trial participants were enrolled by age into subgroups of 18-55, 56-69 and 70-plus years, and around 150, 28 and 57 TCR-sequenced participants, respectively, were included in these subgroups.

The CDR3 regions of human TCRbeta chains were analyzed by immunosequencing. The original pipeline was this. TCRs in the repertoires were matched against a reference library of SARS-CoV-2-specific TCRs that had been generated with the MIRA antigen-specificity platform. Breadth was defined as the fraction of unique TCRs that were SARS-CoV-2-associated, and depth was defined as the fraction of total T cells that were SARS-CoV-2-associated. Using the MIRA data, every spike-specific TCR was mapped to the spike region that the TCR reacted to and assigned to either a CD4 or a CD8 class. Log10-transformed breadth and depth values were compared by one-way ANOVA with Sidak's multiple comparisons tests. TCRdb limited this immuneACCESS table to in-frame rearrangements with V and J called. A share of clones is missing; checked studies link under half to unresolved V genes, and the rest is unexplained. The V and J calls and the clone size are those of that table, but D and trimming were determined from the DNA. The sample data list about 180,000 clones, and just over 90% of these were observed just once. Less than 3% of the sample is taken by the ten largest.

Results and caveats for the whole study, not just this receptor: The whole spike protein was spanned by vaccine-associated CD4 TCRs, and dominant responses were seen in regions 160-218 and 743-854. Participants were mostly white British, with more females than males. The authors suggested clonal diversity may have been underestimated. After two AZD1222 doses, both the breadth and the depth of spike-specific TCRs were significantly higher than at day 0 and than in MenACWY recipients. Reportedly, almost half of the unique spike-specific TCRs recognized epitopes lying outside the regions that are mutated in the B.1.351 and B.1.1.7 variants. Because no samples from the day 14 peak response were available, repertoires could be characterized only after the peak T cell response. Conclusions about previously exposed vaccinees are limited because only five to seven AZD1222 recipients were SARS-CoV-2 seropositive at baseline. In the small 56-69-year group, the increase in depth fell short of significance, most likely because of low power.

The meaning of the sample's time point label: baseline before first vaccination. The vaccinee samples were drawn from two UK trials, COV001 and COV002, one of which was a single-blind randomized controlled phase 2/3 trial testing AZD1222 (ChAdOx1 nCoV-19) in healthy adults. Trial participant PBMC samples were collected at day 0 and day 28 after the second dose for TCRbeta chain sequencing. Measured from the cysteine to the phenylalanine, the CDR3 is 13 residues long. This entry keeps only the CDR3 DNA: 39 bases, framed from base 1. Trimming at the junction amounts to 2 bases on V and 2 bases on J, and the germline ends lie 6 bases apart.

The rearranged chain carries TRBV12-3 or TRBV12-4 and TRBJ1-2; a tentative D call is TRBD1 (6 bases match). The sequence derives from an adult in good health. Specimen: peripheral blood, collected on day 0 of AZD1222 vaccination. The CDR3 protein is CASSLQGNYGYTF. Read as DNA, the sequence is TGTGCCAGCAGTTTACAGGGGAACTATGGCTACACCTTC.